These T cell receptor beta chains were read from a single sample in a study of blood T cell repertoires in COVID-19. Libraries were prepared by immunoSEQ multiplex PCR; TCRdb keeps only in-frame clonotypes and omits some of them. The sample records some 70,000 clones, around 87% being singletons. The sample comprised peripheral blood. All receptors come from a man aged 45-60 years with active COVID-19. CDR3s include the opening cysteine and the closing phenylalanine or tryptophan. D genes are given only for firm matches. Some rows have no size entry. The others give once, few or many, or a class for an expanded clone.

j_call: TRBJ1-1; v_call: TRBV6-5; clone_size: NA; d_call: TRBD1; cdr3_nt: TGTGCCAGCAGTTACGGGGACAGGGGGGTGAACACTGAAGCTTTCTTT; cdr3_aa: CASSYGDRGVNTEAFF
j_call: TRBJ1-5; v_call: TRBV4-1; clone_size: NA; d_call: TRBD1; cdr3_nt: TGCGCCAGCAGCCAAGTAAGGGGGCCTAGCAATCAGCCCCAGCATTTT; cdr3_aa: CASSQVRGPSNQPQHF
j_call: TRBJ2-2; v_call: TRBV10-3; clone_size: NA; d_call: NA; cdr3_nt: TGTGCCATCAGTGAATCGTTGACATCCGGGGAGCTGTTTTTT; cdr3_aa: CAISESLTSGELFF
j_call: TRBJ2-5; v_call: TRBV3-1/TRBV3-2; clone_size: NA; d_call: TRBD2; cdr3_nt: TGTGCCAGCAGCCAAGAGTGGCTAGCGGGGGGAAGGGCCCAGTACTTC; cdr3_aa: CASSQEWLAGGRAQYF
j_call: TRBJ1-5; v_call: TRBV28; clone_size: few; d_call: NA; cdr3_nt: TGTGCCAGCAGGGCCGGGAACCAGCCCCAGCATTTT; cdr3_aa: CASRAGNQPQHF
j_call: TRBJ2-2; v_call: TRBV28; clone_size: NA; d_call: NA; cdr3_nt: TGTGCCAGCAGTTTATTGGGGGCCAGAGACACCGGGGAGCTGTTTTTT; cdr3_aa: CASSLLGARDTGELFF
j_call: TRBJ2-1; v_call: TRBV6-5; clone_size: NA; d_call: NA; cdr3_nt: TGTGCCAGCAGTTACTCCACAGGCTACAATGAGCAGTTCTTC; cdr3_aa: CASSYSTGYNEQFF
j_call: TRBJ2-2; v_call: TRBV28; clone_size: once; d_call: NA; cdr3_nt: TGTGCCAGCTCCGGGGTGGCGAACACCGGGGAGCTGTTTTTT; cdr3_aa: CASSGVANTGELFF
j_call: TRBJ2-2; v_call: TRBV24-1; clone_size: NA; d_call: TRBD1; cdr3_nt: TGTGCCACCAGTGATTTTCGGGACAGGGTCGGCACCGGGGAGCTGTTTTTT; cdr3_aa: CATSDFRDRVGTGELFF
j_call: TRBJ1-1; v_call: TRBV24-1; clone_size: NA; d_call: NA; cdr3_nt: TGTGCCACCAGACAGGGGAACACTGAAGCTTTCTTT; cdr3_aa: CATRQGNTEAFF
j_call: TRBJ1-1; v_call: TRBV7-2; clone_size: once; d_call: TRBD1; cdr3_nt: TGTGCCAGCAGCTTACCCCGGACAGGTGAAGCTTTCTTT; cdr3_aa: CASSLPRTGEAFF
j_call: TRBJ1-6; v_call: TRBV9; clone_size: few; d_call: NA; cdr3_nt: TGTGCCAGCAGCGTAGGGGGGGATTCACCCCTCCACTTT; cdr3_aa: CASSVGGDSPLHF
j_call: TRBJ1-2; v_call: TRBV28; clone_size: NA; d_call: TRBD1; cdr3_nt: TGTGCCAGCAGTTTCGAGGGGGCGAGCTATGGCTACACCTTC; cdr3_aa: CASSFEGASYGYTF
j_call: TRBJ2-7; v_call: TRBV4-1; clone_size: NA; d_call: NA; cdr3_nt: TGCGCCAGCAGCCGGGCCGGGGTCGAGCAGTACTTC; cdr3_aa: CASSRAGVEQYF
j_call: TRBJ2-7; v_call: TRBV30; clone_size: NA; d_call: NA; cdr3_nt: TGTGCCTGGAGTGTACCACGGGACTTCGACACCGAGCAGTACTTC; cdr3_aa: CAWSVPRDFDTEQYF
j_call: TRBJ1-4; v_call: TRBV5-1; clone_size: NA; d_call: TRBD1; cdr3_nt: TGCGCCAGCAGCTTGTCGTTGGGGACAGGGCCCTCTTTACTGTTTTTT; cdr3_aa: CASSLSLGTGPSLLFF
j_call: TRBJ1-2; v_call: TRBV11-3; clone_size: few; d_call: TRBD1; cdr3_nt: TGTGCCAGCAGCCCTGGACAGGTCTATGGCTACACCTTC; cdr3_aa: CASSPGQVYGYTF
j_call: TRBJ1-1; v_call: TRBV9; clone_size: few; d_call: TRBD1; cdr3_nt: TGTGCCAGCAGCCCTTCCGGGACAGGGGGCGTTAAGGTTGAAGCTTTCTTT; cdr3_aa: CASSPSGTGGVKVEAFF
j_call: TRBJ1-2; v_call: TRBV30; clone_size: NA; d_call: NA; cdr3_nt: TGTGCCTTACGAAGTTTAGGACAGTACACCTTC; cdr3_aa: CALRSLGQYTF
j_call: TRBJ2-7; v_call: TRBV6-5; clone_size: NA; d_call: TRBD1; cdr3_nt: TGTGCCAGCAGCCGACAGGGAACGGGCTACGAGCAGTACTTC; cdr3_aa: CASSRQGTGYEQYF
j_call: TRBJ2-7; v_call: TRBV7-2; clone_size: NA; d_call: TRBD2; cdr3_nt: TGTGCCAGCAGCTTAGCCAGACTAGCGGGACCCTCCTACGAGCAGTACTTC; cdr3_aa: CASSLARLAGPSYEQYF
j_call: TRBJ1-5; v_call: TRBV30; clone_size: NA; d_call: NA; cdr3_nt: TGTGCCTGGAACCGGGAATTTAGCAATCAGCCCCAGCATTTT; cdr3_aa: CAWNREFSNQPQHF
j_call: TRBJ2-7; v_call: TRBV2; clone_size: few; d_call: TRBD2; cdr3_nt: TGTGCCAGCAGCGCCGGACTAGGGACCTACGAGCAGTACTTC; cdr3_aa: CASSAGLGTYEQYF
j_call: TRBJ1-4; v_call: TRBV5-8; clone_size: few; d_call: NA; cdr3_nt: TGTGCCAGCAGCGTACTCAAGACAACTAATGAAAAACTGTTTTTT; cdr3_aa: CASSVLKTTNEKLFF
j_call: TRBJ2-3; v_call: TRBV6-6; clone_size: NA; d_call: TRBD2; cdr3_nt: TGTGCCAGCAGTCGGACTAGCGGGGTTAACACAGATACGCAGTATTTT; cdr3_aa: CASSRTSGVNTDTQYF
j_call: TRBJ1-4; v_call: TRBV6-5; clone_size: NA; d_call: TRBD1; cdr3_nt: TGTGCCAGCTATCCCCGAGGGGGCGCAAATGAAAAACTGTTTTTT; cdr3_aa: CASYPRGGANEKLFF
j_call: TRBJ2-5; v_call: TRBV7-3; clone_size: NA; d_call: NA; cdr3_nt: TGTGCCAGCAGCTTATCAGGGCGCGGAGAGACCCAGTACTTC; cdr3_aa: CASSLSGRGETQYF